The rows below give T cell receptor beta chains drawn from one sample of a study of shared clonotypes between healthy human individuals. The assay was immunoSEQ multiplex PCR, and TCRdb's table has in-frame clones only and misses some. Of approximately 350,000 clones listed, about 74% are singletons. Sample: memory CD4+ T cells sorted from blood. These receptor sequences come from a man younger than 40 in good health. CDR3s include the opening cysteine and the closing phenylalanine or tryptophan. Fields, in order: J gene, clone size, D gene, V gene, CDR3 DNA, CDR3 protein. D genes are given only for firm matches. The size of a clone is reported for some rows only, either as once, few or many, or as a class for expanded clones.

TRBJ1-5 | . | TRBD1 | TRBV28 | TGTGCCTCCCGCCGACAGGGGGGGAATCAGCCCCAGCATTTT | CASRRQGGNQPQHF
TRBJ2-3 | . | . | TRBV30 | TGTGCCTGGAGTGTATCCCGAGTAAGCACAGATACGCAGTATTTT | CAWSVSRVSTDTQYF
TRBJ2-7 | . | TRBD1 | TRBV19 | TGTGCCAGTAGTCTACAGGGGGCTAGATACGAGCAGTACTTC | CASSLQGARYEQYF
TRBJ1-5 | . | TRBD1 | TRBV6-5 | TGTGCCAGCAGACGCAGAGGACAGGGGAGCCAGCCCCAGCATTTT | CASRRRGQGSQPQHF
TRBJ2-1 | . | . | TRBV7-2 | TGTGCCAGCAGCCCGTCCCGACTAGTAAGCGGTGAGCAGTTCTTC | CASSPSRLVSGEQFF
TRBJ2-1 | . | TRBD1 | TRBV5-1 | TGCGCCAGCAGCCCCGGGACAGGCCCAAACAATGAGCAGTTCTTC | CASSPGTGPNNEQFF
TRBJ2-3 | . | . | TRBV6-1 | TGTGCCAGCAGTGATAGGGGACGAAGCACAGATACGCAGTATTTT | CASSDRGRSTDTQYF
TRBJ2-2 | . | . | TRBV5-1 | TGCGCCAGCAGCGCGTTCGACACTCGGAACACCGGGGAGCTGTTTTTT | CASSAFDTRNTGELFF
TRBJ1-1 | . | . | TRBV7-2 | TGTGCCAGCAGCTACTCAATGACAGTTACTGAAGCTTTCTTT | CASSYSMTVTEAFF
TRBJ1-2 | few | . | TRBV18 | TGTGCCAGCTCACCCTTCACAGGGCGGGGTAACTATGGCTACACCTTC | CASSPFTGRGNYGYTF
TRBJ2-2 | . | . | TRBV18 | TGTGCCAGCTCACCTCGTAAGGGGCGGGTCCGCGACACCGGGGAGCTGTTTTTT | CASSPRKGRVRDTGELFF
TRBJ1-1 | . | TRBD1 | TRBV15 | TGTGCCACCAGCAAACGACAGGGGTTAGGCACTGAAGCTTTCTTT | CATSKRQGLGTEAFF
TRBJ2-7 | . | TRBD1 | TRBV30 | TGTGCCTGGACCTTAAGACAGGGCTACGAGCAGTACTTC | CAWTLRQGYEQYF
TRBJ2-7 | . | . | TRBV5-6 | TGTGCCAGCAGCACAAATCCTTCCGGCGAGCAGTACTTC | CASSTNPSGEQYF
TRBJ1-1 | . | TRBD1 | TRBV30 | TGTGCCTGGAACAGGGGAAGTATATACACTGAAGCTTTCTTT | CAWNRGSIYTEAFF
TRBJ2-7 | . | . | TRBV28 | TGTGCCAGCAGAAAGGGACCCTACGAGCAGTACTTC | CASRKGPYEQYF
TRBJ2-7 | . | . | TRBV30 | TGTGCCTGGAGCGTTAAAGACGAGCAGTACTTC | CAWSVKDEQYF
TRBJ1-3 | . | . | TRBV5-5 | TGTGCCAGCAGCTTGGCGCCCGGGACACAGACTGGAAACACCATATATTTT | CASSLAPGTQTGNTIYF
TRBJ2-2 | . | . | TRBV14 | TGTGCCAGCAGCCAAAGGAGGGGACTGAACACCGGGGAGCTGTTTTTT | CASSQRRGLNTGELFF
TRBJ2-1 | . | TRBD2 | TRBV28 | TGTGCCACCCTAGCGGCGGACAATGAGCAGTTCTTC | CATLAADNEQFF
TRBJ2-1 | . | . | TRBV7-2 | TGTGCCAGCAGCTTAGGGGGTGGCAGGGACAATGAGCAGTTCTTC | CASSLGGGRDNEQFF
TRBJ1-2 | . | . | TRBV20-1 | TGCAGTGCTAGAGACCCAAGCCTAGGGACCTTC | CSARDPSLGTF
TRBJ2-1 | . | . | TRBV5-1 | TGCGCCAGCAGCTTGCAAGGGAATGAGCAGTTCTTC | CASSLQGNEQFF
TRBJ2-3 | . | . | TRBV5-5 | TGTGCCAGCAGTCGAGACAGCAGCACAGATACGCAGTATTTT | CASSRDSSTDTQYF
TRBJ1-1 | . | . | TRBV5-1 | TGCGCCAGCAGCGAGGACGTAAGCGGCACTGAAGCTTTCTTT | CASSEDVSGTEAFF
TRBJ1-1 | . | . | TRBV7-9 | TGTGCCAGCAGTCGAGGGTTTGAAGCTTTCTTT | CASSRGFEAFF
TRBJ2-1 | . | TRBD2 | TRBV28 | TGTGCCAGCAGTCACGCCGGGACTAGCCGGGATGAGCAGTTCTTC | CASSHAGTSRDEQFF
TRBJ1-4 | . | . | TRBV6-5 | TGTGCCACCAAAAGCAGAGCAAATGAAAAACTGTTTTTT | CATKSRANEKLFF
TRBJ1-1 | once | . | TRBV29-1 | TGCAGCGTTGAAGAGGGAACGAACACTGAAGCTTTCTTT | CSVEEGTNTEAFF
TRBJ1-1 | . | TRBD1 | TRBV6-5 | TGTGCCAGCAGTTTCCTGGGACAGCATCGGACTGAAGCTTTCTTT | CASSFLGQHRTEAFF
TRBJ2-7 | . | TRBD2 | TRBV7-2 | TGTGCCAGCAGCCCCCGCCGGGAGGGGCCCGTGCAGTACTTC | CASSPRREGPVQYF
TRBJ2-5 | . | TRBD2 | TRBV18 | TGTGCCAGCTCACCAAATGGACTAGCGGCAGGGACCCAGTACTTC | CASSPNGLAAGTQYF
TRBJ2-5 | . | TRBD2 | TRBV27 | TGTGCCAGCAGTGTAAGGGGTCTAGCGGGAGGTTTCGGAGGGACCCAGTACTTC | CASSVRGLAGGFGGTQYF
TRBJ1-5 | once | TRBD1 | TRBV7-8 | TGTGCCAGCAGCTTAAGACTTCTACAGGGGATTAGCAATCAGCCCCAGCATTTT | CASSLRLLQGISNQPQHF
TRBJ2-5 | . | TRBD2 | TRBV2 | TGTGCCAGCAGTGCTAGCGGGGTCCAAGAGACCCAGTACTTC | CASSASGVQETQYF
TRBJ2-2 | . | . | TRBV7-2 | TGTGCCAGCAGCTCAAACCGGCTAGCCTTCGGGACCGGGGAGCTGTTTTTT | CASSSNRLAFGTGELFF